The following is a TCR beta chain sequence with its context. Antigen: not known. The sample is drawn from a study of cytomegalovirus exposure and HLA in healthy donors. Study context: Most genotyped donors, 81% of roughly 400, had Caucasian-associated genetic ancestry.

PCR involved 60 Vbeta and 13 Jbeta primers. Method: immunoSEQ multiplex PCR; TCRdb's copy keeps in-frame clones and lacks some. The sample has 90,000 to 100,000 clones, over 65% seen once; the top ten hold just over 0.75%. Findings and limits, study-wide: When analyzed later, the rates of TCR association showed variation by HLA locus, with DRB1 the most and HLA-C the fewest. In a later analysis, TCR beta V- and J-gene trimming was associated with a missense DCLRE1C variant. Reports described diagnosis of cytomegalovirus status by the classifier as highly specific and sensitive.

This CDR3 region has 17 residues. The germline V gene has CDR1 SGHRS and CDR2 YFSETQ. V gave up 3 bases and J gave up 4 bases, with 22 bases separating them. This sequence originates from a woman in her sixties in good health and CMV-seronegative. The chain has TRBV5-1 and TRBJ1-2; D may be TRBD1 (5 bases). Sequenced material: PBMCs. DNA of the CDR3: TGCGCCAGCAGCTCAACCGGCACGGGGGAAACGGGCTATGGCTACACCTTC. Protein product: CASSSTGTGETGYGYTF.